This T cell receptor (beta chain) came from a study of tumor-infiltrating lymphocytes in primary liver carcinoma. Study-wide results and caveats: Significantly greater top-250-clone fractions characterized tumors relative to blood (p = 0.039).

Per the germline V gene, CDR1 is MDHEN and CDR2 is SYDVKM. The CDR3 sequence is 13 residues long. V was clipped by 5 bases and J by 1 base, with 9 bases between them. A remark on this clonotype: Its antigen is unidentified.

A constant-region primer served to make TCR beta cDNA from around 540 ng total RNA. What produced the TCR beta libraries was three nested multiplex PCR rounds using slightly modified ARM-PCR. Rounds one and two of PCR, each of roughly 10 cycles, were primed with TRBV1-TRBV30 forward primers and a C-beta reverse primer. Using its own MiXCR run on the multiplex PCR reads, TCRdb lists one record per CDR3 protein. Here the sample spans about 180,000 distinct CDR3 sequences, about 55% being singletons. The researchers obtained blood RNA from unsorted whole blood and also extracted germline DNA. The chain links TRBV28 to TRBJ2-7, with D hard to call. The sequenced sample consisted of peripheral blood. The clonotype originates from a middle-aged man with primary liver carcinoma and hepatitis B virus infection. The CDR3 DNA is TGTGCCAGCAGTCGGGCAGGTTCCTACGAGCAGTACTTC. It specifies CASSRAGSYEQYF.